These 25 T cell receptor beta chains share one sample of origin, sequenced in a study of blood T cell repertoires in COVID-19 (dated by TCRdb to 2018 to 2020). The library was generated by the immunoSEQ multiplex PCR assay. TCRdb provides this immuneACCESS table in a form limited to in-frame rearrangements. Some clones are lacking; in checked studies, under half of them reflect an unresolved V gene, and why the rest are absent is not known. The sample table holds 85,000 to 95,000 clones, of which 75% to 90% were seen once. The leading ten clones occupy about 4.9% of the sample. Sequencing used peripheral blood. The receptors here all came from a man between 60 and 75 years old with COVID-19, enrolled during active disease.

In DNA form, the CDR3 reads TGTGCCAGCAGCTTAGGGACTAGCGGCAATGAGCAGTTCTTC. Translating it yields CASSLGTSGNEQFF. The rearrangement links TRBV11-3 to TRBJ2-1; 10 nucleotides align to TRBD2. This CDR3 has 14 residues. Germline V CDR1 and CDR2: SGHNT, YENEEA. Losses at the gene ends were 1 base for V and 6 bases for J; bases not matched to a gene: 0.

The rearrangement joins TRBV30 to TRBJ2-2; D possibly corresponds to TRBD2 (6 bases). The CDR3 extends over 16 amino acids. The ends were cut back, 2 bases at V and 1 base at J, with 14 bases in the middle. Germline-derived CDR1 and CDR2 are GTSNPN and SVGIG (reference sequence). The CDR3 loop reads CAWSPKGTENTGELFF. The CDR3 DNA reads TGTGCCTGGAGTCCCAAAGGGACTGAGAACACCGGGGAGCTGTTTTTT.

The chain has TRBV5-1 and TRBJ1-6; 9 nucleotides match TRBD1. Germline trimming cut 4 bases from V and 7 bases from J; bases unmatched to any gene: 9. Germline loops: CDR1 SGHRS, CDR2 YFSETQ. The CDR3 is 16 amino acids. The CDR3 region is CASSPGLGQGNSPLHF. In DNA form, the CDR3 reads TGCGCCAGCAGCCCCGGCTTGGGACAGGGAAATTCACCCCTCCACTTT.

The chain employs TRBV4-1 and TRBJ1-5; 9 positions match TRBD1. In germline, CDR1 is MGHRA, CDR2 YSYEKL. V gave up 1 base and J gave up 6 bases; unmatched junction bases: 4. This CDR3 is built from 15 residues. CDR3 coding DNA: TGCGCCAGCAGCCAAGGTGGACAGGGGATTCAGCCCCAGCATTTT. Its protein is CASSQGGQGIQPQHF.

The V and J genes are TRBV28 and TRBJ1-5, with 7 positions matching TRBD1. Trimming took 4 bases from V and 1 from J; bases not matched to a gene: 10. The germline gives CDR1 MDHEN, CDR2 SYDVKM. This CDR3 comprises 17 residues. The CDR3 DNA sequence: TGTGCCAGCAGTTCGACAGGGCTACGGGGGAGCAATCAGCCCCAGCATTTT. It codes for CASSSTGLRGSNQPQHF. Looking up the rest from reference TRBV28 and TRBJ1-5 gives the full variable domain: DVKVTQSSRYLVKRTGEKVFLECVQDMDHENMFWYRQDPGLGLRLIYFSYDVKMKEKGDIPEGYSVSREKKERFSLILESASTNQTSMYLCASSSTGLRGSNQPQHFGDGTRLSIL.

The chain carries TRBV28 and TRBJ2-3; 7 bases align to TRBD1. Per germline, CDR1 MDHEN and CDR2 SYDVKM. The junction had 7 bases not matched to a gene; V was cut back by 6 bases and J by 1 base. The CDR3 has 15 amino acids. This CDR3 reads CASSPPTGGTDTQYF. The CDR3 nucleotides are TGTGCCAGCAGCCCACCCACAGGGGGCACAGATACGCAGTATTTT.

V gene TRBV5-4 combines with J gene TRBJ1-2, with 12 bases identical to TRBD1. Germline lookup yields CDR1 SGHNT and CDR2 YYREEE (reference sequence). V trimming: 1 base; J trimming: 8 bases; junction bases outside the gene matches: 9. This CDR3 has 16 residues. This chain's CDR3 is CASSLTYSGTGGGYTF. CDR3 coding DNA: TGTGCCAGCAGCTTGACCTACTCGGGGACAGGGGGCGGCTACACCTTC.

This chain connects TRBV6-5 to TRBJ1-5; D is unclear. The length of the CDR3 is 16 residues. Germline CDR1 and CDR2: MNHEY and SVGAGI. The V gene lost 2 bases and the J gene lost 2 bases, with 13 bases spanning the gap. CDR3 nucleotides: TGTGCCAGCAGTTACATCCCCCCACCGGGCAATCAGCCCCAGCATTTT. Protein product: CASSYIPPPGNQPQHF.

The V gene is TRBV2, the J gene TRBJ1-2; 7 bases align to TRBD1. Losses at the gene ends were 1 base for V and 8 bases for J; bases not matched to a gene: 7. Per the germline V gene, CDR1 is SNHLY and CDR2 is FYNNEI. This CDR3 comprises 14 residues. The DNA of the CDR3 is TGTGCCAGCAGTGAAGGCAGGGGGAGTGGAGGCTACACCTTC. Translated: CASSEGRGSGGYTF.

This chain joins TRBV14 and TRBJ2-1, with D maybe TRBD2 (5 bases). Trimming removed 4 bases from V and 4 bases from J, with 14 bases in between. This CDR3 comprises 15 residues. Germline V gives CDR1 SGHDN, CDR2 FVKESK. For the CDR3, the DNA is TGTGCCAGCAGCCGCTTTGAGGGTATTTACAATGAGCAGTTCTTC. Its translation: CASSRFEGIYNEQFF.

This chain uses TRBV12-3 or TRBV12-4 with TRBJ2-3; TRBD1 agrees at 7 bases. The CDR3 loop spans 12 amino acids. J gave up 6 bases and V 4 bases, and 1 base lay outside the gene matches. CDR3 sequence reads: CASSSTGDTQYF. The CDR3 nucleotides are TGTGCCAGCAGTTCGACAGGGGATACGCAGTATTTT.

The chain carries TRBV5-1 and TRBJ2-7; D is unclear. Trimming cost V 1 base and J 3 bases, with 11 bases left between them. Germline CDR1 is SGHRS and CDR2 is YFSETQ. CDR3 length: 14 residues. The CDR3 sequence is CASSLSQSYYEQYF. The CDR3 DNA is TGCGCCAGCAGCTTGTCGCAGTCGTACTACGAGCAGTACTTC.

The chain links TRBV4-1 to TRBJ2-5; a possible D gene is TRBD1 (6 bases). Germline V lookup: CDR1 MGHRA, CDR2 YSYEKL. Trimming removed 0 bases at V and 4 bases at J, with 12 bases between. The CDR3 runs to 15 residues. This CDR3 is CASSQDPGVVETQYF. CDR3 in DNA: TGCGCCAGCAGCCAAGATCCAGGGGTGGTAGAGACCCAGTACTTC.

The chain links TRBV5-4 to TRBJ1-1; perhaps TRBD1 as D (6 bases). V was clipped by 4 bases and J by 11 bases, with 27 bases between them. The V gene's germline CDR1 is SGHNT and CDR2 YYREEE (reference sequence). The CDR3 has 16 residues. The CDR3 spells CASSPEVAGTRGQAFF. The DNA for the CDR3 is TGTGCCAGCAGCCCTGAGGTAGCGGGGACACGAGGGCAGGCTTTCTTT. The variable domain in full, with the rest retrieved from reference TRBV5-4 and TRBJ1-1, is ETGVTQSPTHLIKTRGQQVTLRCSSQSGHNTVSWYQQALGQGPQFIFQYYREEENGRGNFPPRFSGLQFPNYSSELNVNALELDDSALYLCASSPEVAGTRGQAFFGQGTRLTVV.

This chain links TRBV24-1 with TRBJ1-2, with TRBD1 matching over 7 bases. The germline CDR1 and CDR2 sequences are KGHDR and SFDVKD. The junction had 5 bases not matched to a gene; V was cut back by 3 bases and J by 8 bases. This CDR3 is built from 13 residues. CDR3 in amino acids: CATSDRTGEGYTF. CDR3 nucleotides: TGTGCCACCAGTGATCGAACAGGGGAGGGCTACACCTTC.

The CDR3 region has the DNA TGTGCCAGCAGCCTGACAGCGTTTAATGAAAAACTGTTTTTT. Protein: CASSLTAFNEKLFF. J is TRBJ1-4 and V is TRBV6-4; D may be TRBD1 (5 bases). Trimming took off 6 bases at V and 4 bases at J, with 12 bases between the two ends. Germline assignment: CDR1 MRHNA and CDR2 SNTAGT. CDR3 length equals 14 residues.

The CDR3 DNA is TGTGCCAGCAGCCGACTAGTTATGACCGGGGAGCTGTTTTTT. It encodes CASSRLVMTGELFF. The chain combines TRBV11-2 with TRBJ2-2; TRBD2 might be the D (6 bases). Trimming stripped 5 bases from V and 5 bases from J, with 12 bases between. This CDR3 region has 14 residues. The germline V gene has CDR1 SGHAT and CDR2 FQNNGV.

This chain joins TRBV5-4 and TRBJ2-3, with 8 bases lining up with TRBD2. The CDR3 is 15 residues long. Germline values: CDR1 SGHNT, CDR2 YYREEE (reference sequence). After removal of 0 bases from V and 4 bases from J, the junction contained 4 bases not matched to a gene. The chain's CDR3 is CASSLALAESDTQYF. Here the CDR3 DNA reads TGTGCCAGCAGCTTGGCACTAGCGGAGTCAGATACGCAGTATTTT.

The chain joins TRBV6-5 to TRBJ2-5, with a tentative D call TRBD2 (6 bases). The CDR3 consists of 13 residues. Germline V CDR1 and CDR2: MNHEY, SVGAGI. Trimming removed 10 bases from V and 4 bases from J, with 16 bases in between. The CDR3 here is CATSLSGAETQYF. In DNA form, the CDR3 reads TGTGCCACCTCACTATCGGGAGCAGAGACCCAGTACTTC.

This chain connects TRBV11-3 to TRBJ2-1; no clear D gene. V lost 5 bases to trimming and J lost 4 bases, with 3 bases between them. This CDR3 comprises 11 residues. The germline CDR1 and CDR2 sequences are SGHNT and YENEEA. For the CDR3, the DNA is TGTGCCAGCAGCACTTACAATGAGCAGTTCTTC. Translation: CASSTYNEQFF.

V usage is TRBV28 and J usage is TRBJ2-3; weak D call: TRBD1 (6 bases). Trimming took 8 bases from V and 4 from J, leaving 13 bases between them. Germline-derived CDR1 and CDR2 are MDHEN and SYDVKM. The CDR3 is 13 amino acids. The CDR3 here is CASSGTSSDTQYF. The CDR3 nucleotides are TGTGCCAGCTCCGGGACATCCTCAGATACGCAGTATTTT.

The sample holds one count of this clone. The chain couples TRBV19 to TRBJ2-3; 7 nucleotides line up with TRBD2. Germline assignment: CDR1 LNHDA and CDR2 SQIVND (reference sequence). This CDR3 spans 15 amino acids. Trimming cost V 3 bases and J 2 bases; bases outside gene matches: 5. Here the CDR3 DNA reads TGTGCCAGTAGTATCAGGGCGGGAGACACAGATACGCAGTATTTT. Translated: CASSIRAGDTDTQYF.

There are a few counts of this clone. The J gene is TRBJ2-5, the V gene TRBV28, with D perhaps matching TRBD2 (6 bases). The CDR3 runs to 14 residues. V lost 6 bases, J lost 5 bases, and 16 bases lay in between. Germline CDR1 MDHEN, CDR2 SYDVKM. The CDR3: CASSAIWGEETQYF. The CDR3 coding sequence is TGTGCCAGCAGCGCTATATGGGGGGAGGAGACCCAGTACTTC.

The CDR3 sequence: CASSLSPRGSEEKLFF. CDR3 DNA sequence: TGCGCCAGCAGCCTATCCCCCAGGGGAAGTGAGGAAAAACTGTTTTTT. The chain recombines TRBV5-1 with TRBJ1-4; possibly TRBD1 for D (6 bases). V was shortened by 4 bases and J by 8 bases, with 21 bases between the two germline ends. The CDR3 loop spans 16 amino acids. Germline V gene data show CDR1 as SGHRS and CDR2 as YFSETQ.

The V gene is TRBV18, the J gene TRBJ2-7; 14 positions match TRBD2. CDR1 is KGHSH and CDR2 is LQKENI in the germline V gene. Unmatched junction bases numbered 13, after V lost 2 bases and J lost 7 bases. This CDR3 region has 18 residues. The CDR3 spells CASSPLDLGTSGRGEQYF. CDR3 bases: TGTGCCAGCTCACCATTGGATCTTGGGACTAGCGGGAGAGGGGAGCAGTACTTC.